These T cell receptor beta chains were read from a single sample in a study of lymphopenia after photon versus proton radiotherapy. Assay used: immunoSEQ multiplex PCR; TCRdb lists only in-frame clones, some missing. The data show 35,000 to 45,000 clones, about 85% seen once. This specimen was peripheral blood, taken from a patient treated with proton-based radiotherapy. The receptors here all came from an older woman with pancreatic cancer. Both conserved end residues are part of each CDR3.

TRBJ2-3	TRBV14	CASSQNTGGLDTQYF
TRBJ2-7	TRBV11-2	CASSLGSGYEQYF
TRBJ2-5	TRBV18	CASSRTSGRQETQYF
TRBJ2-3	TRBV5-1	CASSSAGVGLDTQYF
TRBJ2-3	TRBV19	CASSPFEWTASTDTQYF
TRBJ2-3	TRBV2	CASSVGGLTDTQYF
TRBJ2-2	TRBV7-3	CASSELNAGELFF
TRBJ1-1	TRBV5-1	CASSYGGSSTEAFF
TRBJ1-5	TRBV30	CAWSVPWGATQPQHF
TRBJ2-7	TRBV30	CAWSRTGSSYEQYF
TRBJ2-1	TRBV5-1	CASSLEGDRQYNEQFF
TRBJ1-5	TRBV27	CASSLGGSNQPQHF
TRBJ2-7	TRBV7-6	CASSSGQGRSYEQYF
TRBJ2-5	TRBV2	CASLFEAGGKQETQYF
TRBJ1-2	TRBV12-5	CASGLARAIGLGKYGYTF
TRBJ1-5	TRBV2	CASAYSQGAGNQPQHF
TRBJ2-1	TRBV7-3	CASSTQTGVNEQFF
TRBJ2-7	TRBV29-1	CSVEGPQGLTGQYF
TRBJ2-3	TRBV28	CASSPYPGQGDSIDTQYF
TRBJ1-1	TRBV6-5	CASSYATALNTEAFF
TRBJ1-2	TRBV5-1	CASSLPAVNYGYTF
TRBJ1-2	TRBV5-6	CASSLESNYGYTF
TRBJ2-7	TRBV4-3	CASSQELEEGLAGSYEQYF